Below, 26 T cell receptor beta chains from the same sample are listed, as sequenced in a study of cytomegalovirus exposure and HLA in healthy donors. Primers included in the PCR were 60 Vbeta and 13 Jbeta primers. Assay used: immunoSEQ multiplex PCR; TCRdb lists only in-frame clones, some missing. Here the sample spans approximately 190,000 clones, 65% to 85% being singletons. The sequenced sample consisted of PBMCs. These receptors were collected from a boy under 10 years old in good health and CMV-seronegative.

The chain recombines TRBV7-2 with TRBJ1-5; 9 bases align to TRBD1. The V and J ends lost 5 bases and 7 bases, in that order; junction bases with no gene match: 9. Germline V gene data show CDR1 as SGHTA and CDR2 as FQGNSA. The CDR3 sequence is 15 residues long. CDR3 in DNA: TGTGCCAGCAGCCTAGGAGGGACAGGGAGACAGCCCCAGCATTTT. Its protein is CASSLGGTGRQPQHF.

This clone was seen only once. The chain joins TRBV29-1 to TRBJ2-1, with 11 positions matching TRBD2. The ends lost 0 bases at V and 8 bases at J; junction bases unmatched: 6. The germline gives CDR1 SQVTM, CDR2 ANQGSEA. This CDR3 contains 15 residues. CDR3 sequence: CSVEERLAGGDEQFF. The CDR3 nucleotides read TGCAGCGTTGAAGAGCGTCTAGCGGGGGGCGATGAGCAGTTCTTC.

The rearrangement joins TRBV15 to TRBJ2-5; 7 bases are shared with TRBD1. V was pared by 4 bases and J by 1 base, with 9 bases of the junction left unmatched. Looked up from germline, CDR1 is LNHNV and CDR2 is YYDKDF (reference sequence). The CDR3 is made up of 16 amino acids. CDR3 DNA: TGTGCCACCAGCACCCGACAGGGCTCGGTCCAAGAGACCCAGTACTTC. It codes for CATSTRQGSVQETQYF.

The chain couples TRBV6-5 to TRBJ2-7; 9 bases match TRBD2. The length of the CDR3 is 13 residues. Germline V gives CDR1 MNHEY, CDR2 SVGAGI. J gave up 3 bases and V 4 bases, and 1 base lay outside the gene matches. The CDR3 sequence is CASSLAGDYEQYF. The CDR3, as DNA: TGTGCCAGCAGTTTAGCGGGGGACTACGAGCAGTACTTC.

The chain recombines TRBV5-5 with TRBJ1-4; D is uncertain. The CDR3 contains 13 residues. Trimming left V 0 bases short and J 8 bases short, with 8 bases between. Germline V gene lookup returns CDR1 SGHKS and CDR2 YYEKEE (reference sequence). In DNA form, the CDR3 reads TGTGCCAGCAGCTTGGCCACCGGGGAAAAACTGTTTTTT. This encodes CASSLATGEKLFF. The full variable domain, its missing parts supplied by reference TRBV5-5 and TRBJ1-4, is DAGVTQSPTHLIKTRGQQVTLRCSPISGHKSVSWYQQVLGQGPQFIFQYYEKEERGRGNFPDRFSARQFPNYSSELNVNALLLGDSALYLCASSLATGEKLFFGSGTQLSVL.

The chain uses TRBV5-1 and TRBJ2-1; 12 nucleotides agree with TRBD2. The V segment lost 2 bases and the J segment 4 bases; nucleotides outside the gene matches: 4. Germline V CDR1 and CDR2: SGHRS, YFSETQ. The CDR3 is made up of 16 amino acids. The CDR3 DNA is TGCGCCAGCAGCTTAGGACTAGCGGGGACATACAATGAGCAGTTCTTC. It yields the protein CASSLGLAGTYNEQFF.

J is TRBJ1-2 and V is TRBV6-1; tentative D call: TRBD1 (6 bases). Trimming removed 3 bases at V and 2 bases at J, with 10 bases between. This CDR3 region has 14 residues. CDR1 is MNHNS, CDR2 SASEGT, per germline. DNA of the CDR3: TGTGCCAGCAGTGACTTCACAGGGAACTATGGCTACACCTTC. As protein: CASSDFTGNYGYTF.

The sample holds one count of this clone. V and J are TRBV19 and TRBJ1-6, with a possible D match to TRBD1 (5 bases). V gave up 6 bases and J gave up 4 bases, with 19 bases separating them. The CDR3 is 17 residues long. Germline values: CDR1 LNHDA, CDR2 SQIVND (reference sequence). The CDR3 sequence: CASSRRGGEKYNSPLHF. Written as DNA, the CDR3 is TGTGCCAGTAGCCGCCGGGGGGGGGAAAAATATAATTCACCCCTCCACTTT.

This chain links TRBV27 with TRBJ2-3; D is unclear. The germline CDR1 and CDR2 sequences are MNHEY and SMNVEV (reference sequence). V gave up 0 bases and J gave up 3 bases, with 4 bases separating them. This CDR3 spans 13 amino acids. The DNA of the CDR3 is TGTGCCAGCAGTTTATCTCAGACAGATACGCAGTATTTT. Translating it yields CASSLSQTDTQYF.

This clone was seen only once. The rearrangement links TRBV6-1 to TRBJ1-2, with 9 nucleotides matching TRBD1. The V gene's germline CDR1 is MNHNS and CDR2 SASEGT. The CDR3 length is 20 residues. The junction had 26 bases not matched to a gene; V was cut back by 3 bases and J by 9 bases. The CDR3 DNA is TGTGCCAGCAGTGACGGGGCTGGGGGACAGGGTGGCCCGCGGTGGTGGAGCTACACCTTC. Translating it yields CASSDGAGGQGGPRWWSYTF.

The chain carries TRBV7-2 and TRBJ2-1; TRBD2 agrees at 9 bases. Germline V gene lookup returns CDR1 SGHTA and CDR2 FQGNSA. J was trimmed by 8 bases and V by 5 bases; bases with no gene match: 16. The CDR3 contains 17 residues. The DNA of the CDR3 is TGTGCCAGCAGCCCAACCCCCGGGACTAGCCCTCTGGATGAGCAGTTCTTC. Its translation is CASSPTPGTSPLDEQFF.

This rearrangement joins TRBV19 to TRBJ1-4, with D possibly TRBD1 on 5 matching bases. CDR3 length: 16 residues. Germline CDR1 reads LNHDA; CDR2 reads SQIVND (reference sequence). Trimming shortened V by 5 bases and J by 7 bases, and 20 bases separated the two germline ends. Here the CDR3 DNA reads TGTGCCAGTAGTCATGAAGGTCAGGGTTCCCGTGAAAAACTGTTTTTT. Protein sequence: CASSHEGQGSREKLFF.

V and J are TRBV21-1 and TRBJ1-2; TRBD1, the D gene given by the table, was not confirmed from the DNA. TRBV21-1 is a documented pseudogene. This CDR3 is 15 amino acids long. CDR3 sequence: CASSLGQGKNYGYTF. The CDR3 DNA reads as TGTGCCAGCAGCCTCGGACAGGGAAAGAACTATGGCTACACCTTC.

In its sample, this clone was seen a few times. The genes are TRBV6-4 and TRBJ2-3, with D tentatively TRBD1 (6 bases). The length of the CDR3 is 15 residues. Germline V lookup: CDR1 MRHNA, CDR2 SNTAGT. The V end lost 0 bases, the J end lost 4 bases, and 11 bases lay between the germline ends. This chain's CDR3 is CASSDSPEGADTQYF. Here the CDR3 DNA reads TGTGCCAGCAGTGACTCGCCCGAGGGGGCAGATACGCAGTATTTT.

This clone is a singleton in its sample. The chain links TRBV5-1 to TRBJ2-5; D might be TRBD2 (5 bases). The CDR3 runs 13 residues. CDR1 SGHRS and CDR2 YFSETQ come from the germline V gene. V was pared by 7 bases and J by 5 bases, with 15 bases between. The CDR3 DNA sequence: TGCGCCAGCGCCTACTCACCGGGGGAGACCCAGTACTTC. Amino acid sequence: CASAYSPGETQYF.

This sequence joins TRBV19 and TRBJ2-7; 9 bases are a match to TRBD2. Germline loops: CDR1 LNHDA, CDR2 SQIVND (reference sequence). The CDR3 is 13 residues long. Trimming at V came to 9 bases and at J to 0 bases, leaving 3 bases not matched to a gene. In DNA form, the CDR3 reads TGTGCCAGCAGCGGGGGGTTCTCCTACGAGCAGTACTTC. Amino acids: CASSGGFSYEQYF.

This sequence joins TRBV29-1 and TRBJ1-1; D gene uncertain. The V and J ends lost 4 bases and 2 bases respectively, with 20 bases between them. The CDR3 consists of 16 residues. Germline V CDR1 and CDR2: SQVTM, ANQGSEA. CDR3 protein: CSVAGGPREINTEAFF. CDR3 sequence (DNA): TGCAGCGTTGCGGGCGGACCCCGGGAGATTAACACTGAAGCTTTCTTT.

V is TRBV7-2 and J is TRBJ2-2; D gene unclear. The CDR3 covers 15 residues. The germline V and J ends were trimmed by 3 bases and 0 bases, with 8 bases remaining between them. CDR1 is SGHTA, CDR2 FQGNSA, per germline. The CDR3 bases are TGTGCCAGCAGCTTTTATTCTTCGAACACCGGGGAGCTGTTTTTT. Its translation: CASSFYSSNTGELFF. The full variable domain, in which reference TRBV7-2 and TRBJ2-2 provide the parts outside the CDR3, is GAGVSQSPSNKVTEKGKDVELRCDPISGHTALYWYRQSLGQGLEFLIYFQGNSAPDKSGLPSDRFSAERTGGSVSTLTIQRTQQEDSAVYLCASSFYSSNTGELFFGEGSRLTVL.

This chain joins TRBV5-1 and TRBJ1-2, with TRBD1 matching 8 bases. With 5 bases clipped from V and 7 bases from J, the junction kept 19 bases outside the gene matches. The V gene's germline CDR1 is SGHRS and CDR2 YFSETQ. This CDR3 is 17 amino acids long. This chain's CDR3 is CASRVTQGGQGASGYTF. CDR3 coding DNA: TGCGCCAGCAGAGTCACTCAAGGGGGGCAGGGGGCTTCTGGCTACACCTTC.

The chain recombines TRBV18 with TRBJ2-3; TRBD2 aligns across 8 bases. V lost 1 base to trimming and J lost 0 bases; unmatched junction nucleotides: 0. CDR3 length equals 15 residues. From germline, CDR1 is KGHSH and CDR2 LQKENI. This CDR3 is CASSPLAGSTDTQYF. DNA of the CDR3: TGTGCCAGCTCACCACTAGCGGGGAGCACAGATACGCAGTATTTT.

The CDR3 reads CASGQGMNTEAFF. The CDR3 DNA follows: TGTGCCAGCGGACAGGGGATGAACACTGAAGCTTTCTTT. J is TRBJ1-1 and V is TRBV28; 9 nucleotides match TRBD1. V lost 8 bases to trimming and J lost 0 bases; unmatched junction nucleotides: 1. Per germline, CDR1 MDHEN and CDR2 SYDVKM. The CDR3 loop spans 13 amino acids.

The table lists this clone with a count of one. This chain uses TRBV29-1 with TRBJ1-1, with D tentatively TRBD1 (6 bases). This CDR3 has 13 residues. Germline V lookup: CDR1 SQVTM, CDR2 ANQGSEA. The V and J ends lost 4 bases and 4 bases respectively, with 13 bases between them. CDR3 protein: CSVAGLGGTEAFF. The CDR3 nucleotides are TGCAGCGTTGCGGGGTTAGGGGGCACTGAAGCTTTCTTT.

The chain has TRBV11-2 and TRBJ1-1, with unresolved D. Trimming stripped 0 bases from V and 4 bases from J, with 6 bases between. Looked up from germline, CDR1 is SGHAT and CDR2 is FQNNGV. The CDR3 consists of 13 residues. The CDR3 nucleotides read TGTGCCAGCAGCTTAGAGGCCAGCACTGAAGCTTTCTTT. Amino acids: CASSLEASTEAFF. Full variable domain (outside the CDR3, taken from reference TRBV11-2 and TRBJ1-1): EAGVAQSPRYKIIEKRQSVAFWCNPISGHATLYWYQQILGQGPKLLIQFQNNGVVDDSQLPKDRFSAERLKGVDSTLKIQPAKLEDSAVYLCASSLEASTEAFFGQGTRLTVV.

V and J are TRBV5-1 and TRBJ2-1, with 12 bases matching TRBD2. Germline V gene lookup returns CDR1 SGHRS and CDR2 YFSETQ. The junction had 8 bases not matched to a gene; V was cut back by 0 bases and J by 7 bases. The CDR3 length is 17 residues. The CDR3 here is CASSLGFPTSGGNEQFF. In DNA, the CDR3 is TGCGCCAGCAGCTTGGGATTTCCAACTAGCGGGGGGAATGAGCAGTTCTTC.

This clone was observed a single time. The gene calls are TRBV7-3 and TRBJ2-3; 10 nucleotides agree with TRBD2. This CDR3 spans 16 amino acids. With 5 bases clipped from V and 4 bases from J, the junction kept 9 bases outside the gene matches. Germline assignment: CDR1 SGHTA and CDR2 FQGTGA. CDR3 protein: CASSPRAGGGADTQYF. The DNA of the CDR3 is TGTGCCAGCAGCCCCCGAGCGGGGGGGGGCGCAGATACGCAGTATTTT.

This clone was found a few times. The CDR3 here is CASSVVTARNTEAFF. Written as DNA, the CDR3 is TGTGCCAGCAGCGTAGTAACAGCTCGGAACACTGAAGCTTTCTTT. The V gene is TRBV9, the J gene TRBJ1-1; D gene ambiguous. The V gene's germline CDR1 is SGDLS and CDR2 YYNGEE. This CDR3 is built from 15 residues. V lost 0 bases and J lost 1, with 10 bases in between.